This TCR beta chain is from a study of blood T cell repertoires in COVID-19 (dated by TCRdb to the early 2020s). In terms of the full investigation: The collaborator samples originated in the United States, Italy and Spain and spanned the acute and convalescent phases of COVID-19. The material from the prospective study consisted of cDNA or gDNA derived from T cells, B-cell-depleted T cells, or PBMCs. Deeply sampled blood TCRbeta repertoires from subjects exposed to, actively infected with, or recovered from COVID-19 were included in the dataset. The repertoires were released in a freely available public database meant as a resource for research on the immune response to SARS-CoV-2. Samples were obtained from the ongoing ImmuneRACE study (first 160 participants) and from over 1,000 subjects provided by 6 global collaborators. The sample metadata nearly always contained a de-identified subject ID, COVID-19 status, age in years and sex. Where available, HLA class I and class II types were taken from metadata supplied by the sample provider and were not determined by assay-based typing.

Note on this clone: The specificity of this receptor is unknown. Nothing much larger sits one base from this clone, and base qualities are not available.

V is pruned by 6 bases and J by 1 base, leaving 6 bases of the junction without a gene match. CDR1 and CDR2, looked up from the germline V gene (reference sequence), are LNHDA and SQIVND. Its CDR3 holds 14 amino acids, cysteine through phenylalanine. The DNA shown is the 42-base CDR3, in frame from base 1. General findings and caveats noted by the study authors: How much clinical and demographic metadata was included differed by source and by participant, and the metadata was provided uncurated.

TCRbeta CDR3 regions were amplified from genomic DNA by means of the immunoSEQ Assay, a bias-controlled multiplex PCR. The study's own analysis went as follows. The number of nucleated cells in each sample was estimated from the amplification of reference gene primers within the assay. To quantify the absolute abundance of each unique TCRbeta CDR3 rearrangement, sequence reads were collapsed and filtered. Productive Simpson clonality was computed per sample as the square root of Simpson's diversity index over productive rearrangements. TCRdb re-hosts the immuneACCESS table, in-frame sequences only. Its copies lack some clones; in the studies checked, an unresolved V gene accounts for under half of them, and the cause for the rest is not known. V and J calls and clone size come straight from that table; D and trimming were deduced from the DNA. Across this sample there are 200,000 or so clones, with around 85% seen only once. The top ten hold 18% of the sample.

At one collaborating source in Seattle, patients were enrolled during active infection and were followed longitudinally through the course of disease. Whole blood was collected in K2EDTA tubes by collaborating institutions according to the institutions' own protocols. For TCRbeta analysis, collaborators shipped samples as frozen whole blood, isolated PBMCs, or DNA extracted from either of those sample types. Sample: peripheral blood. The V gene is TRBV19 and the J gene is TRBJ2-7; the junction holds 7 bases that match TRBD1. This receptor was taken from a person between 70 and 80 years old with COVID-19, enrolled during active disease. Here the CDR3 is given as CASRPGQTSYEQYF. The nucleotide sequence reads TGTGCCAGTAGGCCGGGACAGACATCCTACGAGCAGTACTTC. With the portions outside the CDR3 filled from the reference TRBV19 and TRBJ2-7 genes, the complete variable region becomes DGGITQSPKYLFRKEGQNVTLSCEQNLNHDAMYWYRQDPGQGLRLIYYSQIVNDFQKGDIAEGYSVSREKKESFPLTVTSAQKNPTAFYLCASRPGQTSYEQYFGPGTRLTVT.